The rows below give T cell receptor beta chains drawn from one sample of a study of siplizumab effects on memory and regulatory T cells. Libraries were prepared by immunoSEQ multiplex PCR; TCRdb keeps only in-frame clonotypes and omits some of them. The repertoire has 56,000 or so clones, around 97% of them found once; the top ten carry roughly 1.1%. The sequenced sample was naive CD8+ T cells sorted from blood. All receptors derive from a human donor in good health. CDR3s leave out the opening cysteine and the closing phenylalanine or tryptophan. Size tells how often a clone was seen (once, few, many) or the class of an expanded clone, and some rows leave it out.

V	size	J	CDR3
TRBV5-6	-	TRBJ2-5	ASSESYSGGQETQY
TRBV27	-	TRBJ2-1	ASSLGGIWEQF
TRBV27	-	TRBJ1-5	ASSLGGSNQPQH
TRBV28	-	TRBJ2-7	ASRGTSENYEQY
TRBV9	-	TRBJ1-1	ASSVWGQMNTEAF
TRBV10-1	-	TRBJ2-5	ASTPDYRGLETQY
TRBV2	-	TRBJ2-5	ASSDTSGSFELAQY
TRBV7-9	once	TRBJ1-5	ASSFSRGQGVNQPQH
TRBV5-6	-	TRBJ2-7	ASSLVGLANYEQY
TRBV2	-	TRBJ1-1	ASRSTRNTEAF
TRBV5-5	-	TRBJ2-3	ASSLGGGTDTQY
TRBV4-1	-	TRBJ1-6	ASSPSSALPLH
TRBV7-9	-	TRBJ2-3	ASSPLLATSTDTQY
TRBV9	-	TRBJ1-4	ASSVPGGDEKLF
TRBV29-1	-	TRBJ2-1	SVVSQNSYNEQF
TRBV15	-	TRBJ2-7	ATSSFGNEQY
TRBV7-9	-	TRBJ2-7	ASSDQYEQY
TRBV13	-	TRBJ2-5	ASSLGGQLKTQY
TRBV4-2	-	TRBJ2-7	ASSSQTGGGYEQY
TRBV7-3	-	TRBJ2-2	ASSLDPTGELF
TRBV7-6	once	TRBJ2-1	ASSSTQGFLGNEQF
TRBV9	-	TRBJ2-1	ASSPPVGARGEQF
TRBV12-5	-	TRBJ2-7	ASGIGTVPHEQY
TRBV10-3	-	TRBJ2-3	AISKRDAQLTDTQY
TRBV28	-	TRBJ1-1	ASKGGGGTEAF
TRBV19	-	TRBJ2-7	ASTWASGRPYEQY
TRBV4-2	-	TRBJ1-1	ASSQTELNTEAF
TRBV5-6	-	TRBJ1-2	ASSMVPGQGMDGYT
TRBV7-9	-	TRBJ2-2	ASSWTSANTGELF
TRBV11-2	-	TRBJ2-1	ASSLTSGRYDNEQF
TRBV28	-	TRBJ2-7	ASSPGLAGVEQY
TRBV6-5	-	TRBJ1-2	ASSLASGDYGYT
TRBV28	-	TRBJ2-7	ASSQTSGRNYEQY
TRBV4-1	-	TRBJ1-5	ASSQEDRVVGQPQH
TRBV5-6	-	TRBJ2-3	ASSSRGTAWEDTQY
TRBV5-5	once	TRBJ2-2	ASSFTVRLAENTGELF
TRBV6-5	-	TRBJ2-7	ASSYSQGGAYEQY
TRBV18	-	TRBJ1-2	ASSPPAGLDYGYT
TRBV6-4	-	TRBJ2-1	ASSGGTSGRPDNEQF
TRBV15	-	TRBJ2-7	ATSRDQVGGLREQY
TRBV9	-	TRBJ2-7	ASSAVDRTGFPEQY
TRBV19	-	TRBJ2-7	ASSELAGDYEQY
TRBV7-9	-	TRBJ2-3	ASSQTALSTDTQY
TRBV7-9	once	TRBJ2-1	ASSFPAATYNEQF
TRBV5-6	-	TRBJ1-1	ASSTPTEAF
TRBV4-1	-	TRBJ2-1	ASRPGTSSYNEQF
TRBV27	-	TRBJ2-2	ASSWTGTPTGELF
TRBV7-7	-	TRBJ2-3	ASSCDGQYEDTQY
TRBV29-1	-	TRBJ2-2	SVSTGELF
TRBV30	-	TRBJ2-1	AWKGSSYNEQF
TRBV29-1	-	TRBJ1-1	SVLQGSTEAF
TRBV6-4	-	TRBJ2-7	ASSEGPGLNEQY
TRBV19	-	TRBJ1-5	ASGTGVGQPQH